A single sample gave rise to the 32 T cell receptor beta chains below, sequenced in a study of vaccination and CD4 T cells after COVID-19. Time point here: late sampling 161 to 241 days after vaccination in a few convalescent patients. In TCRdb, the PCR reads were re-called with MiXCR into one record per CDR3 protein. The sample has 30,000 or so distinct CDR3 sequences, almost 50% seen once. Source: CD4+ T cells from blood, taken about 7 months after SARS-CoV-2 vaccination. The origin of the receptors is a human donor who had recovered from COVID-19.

The CDR3 loop reads CASRGSGRDHNEQFF. The CDR3 DNA follows: TGTGCCAGCAGGGGTAGCGGGAGGGACCACAATGAGCAGTTCTTC. The chain carries TRBV6-2 or TRBV6-3 and TRBJ2-1, with TRBD2 identical over 11 bases. The V and J ends lost 6 bases and 5 bases, in that order; junction bases with no gene match: 6. The length of the CDR3 is 15 residues. The germline V gene has CDR1 MNHEY and CDR2 SVGEGT.

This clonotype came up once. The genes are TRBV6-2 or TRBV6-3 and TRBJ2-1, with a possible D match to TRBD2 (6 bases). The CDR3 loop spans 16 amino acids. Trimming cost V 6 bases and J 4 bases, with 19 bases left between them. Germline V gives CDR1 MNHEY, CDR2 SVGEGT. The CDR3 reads CASSPAFGSLYNEQFF. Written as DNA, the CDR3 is TGTGCCAGCAGCCCAGCCTTCGGGAGTCTGTACAATGAGCAGTTCTTC.

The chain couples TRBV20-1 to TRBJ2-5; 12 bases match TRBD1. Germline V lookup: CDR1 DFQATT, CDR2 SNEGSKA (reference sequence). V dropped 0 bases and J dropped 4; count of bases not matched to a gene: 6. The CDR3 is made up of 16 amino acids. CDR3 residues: CSARDRGQGALETQYF. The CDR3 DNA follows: TGCAGTGCTAGAGATCGGGGACAGGGGGCTTTAGAGACCCAGTACTTC.

Here the CDR3 DNA reads TGTGCCAGCAGCTTAAAAAGCCGCGGGGAGCTGTTTTTT. Its protein is CASSLKSRGELFF. The chain links TRBV7-8 to TRBJ2-2; D is uncertain. V lost 2 bases, J lost 7 bases, and 8 bases lay in between. CDR3 length: 13 residues. Germline values: CDR1 SGHVS, CDR2 FQNEAQ. The variable domain in full, completed from reference TRBV7-8 and TRBJ2-2, reads GAGVSQSPRYKVAKRGQDVALRCDPISGHVSLFWYQQALGQGPEFLTYFQNEAQLDKSGLPSDRFFAERPEGSVSTLKIQRTQQEDSAVYLCASSLKSRGELFFGEGSRLTVL.

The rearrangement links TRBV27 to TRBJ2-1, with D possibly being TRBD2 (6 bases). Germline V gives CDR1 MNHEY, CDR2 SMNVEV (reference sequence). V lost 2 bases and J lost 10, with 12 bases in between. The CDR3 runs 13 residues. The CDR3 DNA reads TGTGCCAGCAGTTTACTAGCGACCGAGGAGCAGTTCTTC. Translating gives CASSLLATEEQFF.

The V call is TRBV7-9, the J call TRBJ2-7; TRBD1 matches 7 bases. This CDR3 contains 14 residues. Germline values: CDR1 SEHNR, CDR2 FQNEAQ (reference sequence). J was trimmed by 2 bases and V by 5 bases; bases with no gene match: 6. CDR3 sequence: CASSPRQGTYEQYF. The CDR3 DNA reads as TGTGCCAGCAGCCCCCGACAGGGCACCTACGAGCAGTACTTC.

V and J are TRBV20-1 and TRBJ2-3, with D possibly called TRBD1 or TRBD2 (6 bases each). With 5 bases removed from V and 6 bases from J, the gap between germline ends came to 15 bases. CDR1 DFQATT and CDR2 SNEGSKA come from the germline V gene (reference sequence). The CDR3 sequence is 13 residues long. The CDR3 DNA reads TGCAGTGCTCCTAGGGGGGCGCCGGATACGCAGTATTTT. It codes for CSAPRGAPDTQYF.

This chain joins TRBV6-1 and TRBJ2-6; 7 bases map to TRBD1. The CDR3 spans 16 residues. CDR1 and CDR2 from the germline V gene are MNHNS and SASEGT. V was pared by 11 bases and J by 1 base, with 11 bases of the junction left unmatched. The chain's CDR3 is CACSTGDFSGANVLTF. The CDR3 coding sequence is TGTGCCTGTAGCACAGGGGATTTTTCTGGGGCCAACGTCCTGACTTTC.

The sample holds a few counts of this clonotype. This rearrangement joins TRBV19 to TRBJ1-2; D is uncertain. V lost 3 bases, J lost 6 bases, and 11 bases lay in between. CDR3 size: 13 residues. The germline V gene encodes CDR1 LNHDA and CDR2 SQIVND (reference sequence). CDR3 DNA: TGTGCCAGTAGTATCGATGGGTTGAATGGCTACACCTTC. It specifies CASSIDGLNGYTF.

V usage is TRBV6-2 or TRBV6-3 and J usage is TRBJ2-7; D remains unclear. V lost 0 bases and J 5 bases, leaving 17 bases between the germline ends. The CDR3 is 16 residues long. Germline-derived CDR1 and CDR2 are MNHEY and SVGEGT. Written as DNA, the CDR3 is TGTGCCAGCAGTTACTCGACCCCGACGGCGGCCAACGAGCAGTACTTC. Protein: CASSYSTPTAANEQYF.

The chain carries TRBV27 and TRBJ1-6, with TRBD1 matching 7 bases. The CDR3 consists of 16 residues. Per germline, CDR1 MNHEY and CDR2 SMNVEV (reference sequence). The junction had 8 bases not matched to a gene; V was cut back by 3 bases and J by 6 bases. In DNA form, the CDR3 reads TGTGCCAGCAGTTTTCTCCGTACAGGGGCTAATTCACCCCTCCACTTT. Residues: CASSFLRTGANSPLHF.

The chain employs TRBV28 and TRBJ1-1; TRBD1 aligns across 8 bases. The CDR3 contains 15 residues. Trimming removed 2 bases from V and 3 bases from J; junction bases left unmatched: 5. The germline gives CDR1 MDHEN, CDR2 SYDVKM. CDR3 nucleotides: TGTGCCAGCAGTTTAGAGACAGGGGCCTACACTGAAGCTTTCTTT. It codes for CASSLETGAYTEAFF. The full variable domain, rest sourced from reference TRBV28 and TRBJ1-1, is DVKVTQSSRYLVKRTGEKVFLECVQDMDHENMFWYRQDPGLGLRLIYFSYDVKMKEKGDIPEGYSVSREKKERFSLILESASTNQTSMYLCASSLETGAYTEAFFGQGTRLTVV.

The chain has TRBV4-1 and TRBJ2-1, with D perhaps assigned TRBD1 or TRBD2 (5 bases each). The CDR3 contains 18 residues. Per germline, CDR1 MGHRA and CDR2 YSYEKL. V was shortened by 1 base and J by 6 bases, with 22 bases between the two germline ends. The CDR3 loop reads CASSQVSLGTLGSNEQFF. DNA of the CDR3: TGCGCCAGCAGCCAAGTTTCACTTGGGACCTTAGGAAGCAATGAGCAGTTCTTC.

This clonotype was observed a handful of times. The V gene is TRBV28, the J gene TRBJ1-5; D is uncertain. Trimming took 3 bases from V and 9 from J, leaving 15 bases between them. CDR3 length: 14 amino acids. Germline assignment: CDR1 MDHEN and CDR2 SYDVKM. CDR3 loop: CASSLTGHGRPQHF. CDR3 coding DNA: TGTGCCAGCAGTTTGACGGGCCATGGAAGGCCCCAGCATTTT.

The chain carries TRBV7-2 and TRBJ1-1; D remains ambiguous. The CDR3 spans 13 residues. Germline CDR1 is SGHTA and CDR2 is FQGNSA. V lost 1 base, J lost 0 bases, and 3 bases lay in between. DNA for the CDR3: TGTGCCAGCAGCTTAGAACTGAACACTGAAGCTTTCTTT. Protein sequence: CASSLELNTEAFF.

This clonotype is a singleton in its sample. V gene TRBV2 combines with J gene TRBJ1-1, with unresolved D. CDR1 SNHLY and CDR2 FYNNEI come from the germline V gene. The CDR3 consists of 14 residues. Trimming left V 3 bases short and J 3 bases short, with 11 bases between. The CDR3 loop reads CASSEFRGYTEAFF. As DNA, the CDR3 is TGTGCCAGCAGTGAGTTCCGCGGTTACACTGAAGCTTTCTTT. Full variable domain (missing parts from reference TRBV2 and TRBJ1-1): EPEVTQTPSHQVTQMGQEVILRCVPISNHLYFYWYRQILGQKVEFLVSFYNNEISEKSEIFDDQFSVERPDGSNFTLKIRSTKLEDSAMYFCASSEFRGYTEAFFGQGTRLTVV.

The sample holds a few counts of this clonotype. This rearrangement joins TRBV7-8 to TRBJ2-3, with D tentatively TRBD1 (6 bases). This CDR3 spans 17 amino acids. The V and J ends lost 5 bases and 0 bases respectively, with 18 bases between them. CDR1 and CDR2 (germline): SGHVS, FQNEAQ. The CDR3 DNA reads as TGTGCCAGCAGCCTGCGCTCCGGGACACCTAGCACAGATACGCAGTATTTT. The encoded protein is CASSLRSGTPSTDTQYF.

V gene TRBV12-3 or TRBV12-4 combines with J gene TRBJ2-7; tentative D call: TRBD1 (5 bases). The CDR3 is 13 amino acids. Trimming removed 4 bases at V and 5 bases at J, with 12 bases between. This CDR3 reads CASSSRRVNEQYF. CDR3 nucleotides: TGTGCCAGCAGTTCACGCAGGGTTAACGAGCAGTACTTC.

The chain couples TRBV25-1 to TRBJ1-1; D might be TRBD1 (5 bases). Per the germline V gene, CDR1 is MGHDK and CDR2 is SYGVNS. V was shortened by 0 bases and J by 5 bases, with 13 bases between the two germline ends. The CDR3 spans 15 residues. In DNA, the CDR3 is TGTGCCAGCAGTGAATATTTCAGGGATGGGACTGAAGCTTTCTTT. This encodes CASSEYFRDGTEAFF.

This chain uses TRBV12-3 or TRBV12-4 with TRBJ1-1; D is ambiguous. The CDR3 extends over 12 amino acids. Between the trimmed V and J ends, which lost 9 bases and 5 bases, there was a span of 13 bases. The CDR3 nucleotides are TGTGCCAGTAACCTTAGTGGAACTGAAGCTTTCTTT. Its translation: CASNLSGTEAFF.

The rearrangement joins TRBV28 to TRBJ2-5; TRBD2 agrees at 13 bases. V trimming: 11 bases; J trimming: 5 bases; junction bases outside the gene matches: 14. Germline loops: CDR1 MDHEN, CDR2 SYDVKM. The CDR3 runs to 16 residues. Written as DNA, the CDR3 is TGTGCCTCATCCGGGACTAGCGGGATTGTAGGGGAGACCCAGTACTTC. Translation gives CASSGTSGIVGETQYF. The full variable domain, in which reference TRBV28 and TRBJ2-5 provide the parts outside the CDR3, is DVKVTQSSRYLVKRTGEKVFLECVQDMDHENMFWYRQDPGLGLRLIYFSYDVKMKEKGDIPEGYSVSREKKERFSLILESASTNQTSMYLCASSGTSGIVGETQYFGPGTRLLVL.

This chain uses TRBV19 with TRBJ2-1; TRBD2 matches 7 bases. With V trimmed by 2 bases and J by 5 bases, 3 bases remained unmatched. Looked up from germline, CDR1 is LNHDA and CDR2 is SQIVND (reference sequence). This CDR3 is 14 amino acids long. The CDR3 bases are TGTGCCAGTAGTATATGGCGGGGGAACAATGAGCAGTTCTTC. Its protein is CASSIWRGNNEQFF.

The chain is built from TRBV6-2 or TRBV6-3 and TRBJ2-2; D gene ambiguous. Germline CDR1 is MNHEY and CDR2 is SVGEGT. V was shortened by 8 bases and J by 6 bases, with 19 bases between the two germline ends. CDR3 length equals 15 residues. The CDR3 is CASGSSSIAAGELFF. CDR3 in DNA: TGTGCCAGCGGCTCGAGTTCTATAGCAGCCGGGGAGCTGTTTTTT.

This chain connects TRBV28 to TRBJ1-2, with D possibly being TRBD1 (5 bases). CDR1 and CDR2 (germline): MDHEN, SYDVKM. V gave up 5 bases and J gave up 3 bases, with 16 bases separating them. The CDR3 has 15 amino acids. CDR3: CASSALAGGYYGYTF. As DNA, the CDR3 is TGTGCCAGCAGTGCCCTGGCGGGGGGTTACTATGGCTACACCTTC.

The CDR3 DNA sequence: TGTGCCAGCACTACTTCCAGAGTAGCGGGAGGAGAGACCCAGTACTTC. Translating it yields CASTTSRVAGGETQYF. The chain carries TRBV28 and TRBJ2-5; 10 nucleotides agree with TRBD2. This CDR3 spans 16 amino acids. The V and J ends lost 7 bases and 4 bases, in that order; junction bases with no gene match: 12. CDR1 is MDHEN, CDR2 SYDVKM, per germline.

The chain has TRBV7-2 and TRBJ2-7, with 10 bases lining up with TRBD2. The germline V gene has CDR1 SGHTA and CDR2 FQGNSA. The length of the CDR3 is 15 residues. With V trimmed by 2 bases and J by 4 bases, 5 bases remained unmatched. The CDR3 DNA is TGTGCCAGCAGCTTATCTAGCGGGAGCAGGTACGAGCAGTACTTC. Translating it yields CASSLSSGSRYEQYF. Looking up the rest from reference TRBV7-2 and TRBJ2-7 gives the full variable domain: GAGVSQSPSNKVTEKGKDVELRCDPISGHTALYWYRQSLGQGLEFLIYFQGNSAPDKSGLPSDRFSAERTGGSVSTLTIQRTQQEDSAVYLCASSLSSGSRYEQYFGPGTRLTVT.

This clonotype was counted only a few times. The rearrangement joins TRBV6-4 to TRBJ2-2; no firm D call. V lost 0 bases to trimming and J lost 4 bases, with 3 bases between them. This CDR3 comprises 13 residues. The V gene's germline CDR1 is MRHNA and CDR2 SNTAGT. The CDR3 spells CASSDSGTGELFF. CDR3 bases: TGTGCCAGCAGTGACTCGGGCACCGGGGAGCTGTTTTTT.

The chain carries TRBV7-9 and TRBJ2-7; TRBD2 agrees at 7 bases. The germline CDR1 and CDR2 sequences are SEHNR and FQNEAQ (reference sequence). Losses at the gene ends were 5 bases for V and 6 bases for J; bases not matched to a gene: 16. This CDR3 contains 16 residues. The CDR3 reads CASSPKGPGGSGEQYF. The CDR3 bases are TGTGCCAGCAGCCCCAAGGGTCCGGGCGGGAGCGGCGAGCAGTACTTC.

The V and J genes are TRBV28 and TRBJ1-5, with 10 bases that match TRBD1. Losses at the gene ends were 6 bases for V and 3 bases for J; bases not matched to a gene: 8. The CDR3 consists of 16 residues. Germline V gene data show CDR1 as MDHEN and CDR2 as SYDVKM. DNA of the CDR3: TGTGCCAGCAGCCCTACCGGGACAGGGGTCAATCAGCCCCAGCATTTT. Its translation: CASSPTGTGVNQPQHF.

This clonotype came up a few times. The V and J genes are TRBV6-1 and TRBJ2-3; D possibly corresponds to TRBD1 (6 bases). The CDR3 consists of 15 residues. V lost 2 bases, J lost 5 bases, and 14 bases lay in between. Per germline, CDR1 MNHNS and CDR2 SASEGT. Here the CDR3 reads CASSESLGGGDTQYF. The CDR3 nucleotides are TGTGCCAGCAGTGAATCGCTTGGGGGCGGAGATACGCAGTATTTT.

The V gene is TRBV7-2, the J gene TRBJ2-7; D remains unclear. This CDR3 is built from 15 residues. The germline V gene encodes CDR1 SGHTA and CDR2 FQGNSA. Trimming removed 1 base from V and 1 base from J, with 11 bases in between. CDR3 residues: CASSLDSPTSYEQYF. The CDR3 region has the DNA TGTGCCAGCAGCTTAGACTCTCCTACTTCCTACGAGCAGTACTTC.

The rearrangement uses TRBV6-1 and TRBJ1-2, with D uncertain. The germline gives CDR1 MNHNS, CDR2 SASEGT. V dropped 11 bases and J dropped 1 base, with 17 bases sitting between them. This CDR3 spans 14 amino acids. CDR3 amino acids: CAAYKGTLNYGYTF. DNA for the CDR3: TGTGCCGCATATAAAGGAACCCTTAACTATGGCTACACCTTC.